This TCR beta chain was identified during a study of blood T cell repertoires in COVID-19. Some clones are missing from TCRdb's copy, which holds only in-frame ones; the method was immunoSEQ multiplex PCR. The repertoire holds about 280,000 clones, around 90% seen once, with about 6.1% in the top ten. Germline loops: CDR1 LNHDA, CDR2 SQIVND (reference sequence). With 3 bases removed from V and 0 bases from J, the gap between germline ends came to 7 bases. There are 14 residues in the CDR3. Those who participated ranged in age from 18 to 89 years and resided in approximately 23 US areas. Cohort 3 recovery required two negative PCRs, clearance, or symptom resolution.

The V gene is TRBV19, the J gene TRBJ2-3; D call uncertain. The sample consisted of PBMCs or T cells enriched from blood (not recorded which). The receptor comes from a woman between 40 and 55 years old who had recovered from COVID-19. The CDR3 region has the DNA TGTGCCAGTAGTATGCAGTTCAGCACAGATACGCAGTATTTT. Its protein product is CASSMQFSTDTQYF.